The 26 T cell receptor beta chains in this list originate from one sample, sequenced in a study of beta chain features in type 1 diabetes. Findings of the study overall: Moderately but significantly shorter TCRB CDR3s were found in Type 1 diabetes patients in all four CD4+ subsets.

The authors reverse transcribed all of the isolated RNA, so sequencing captured expressed TCRB transcripts. Sequenced by immunoSEQ multiplex PCR; TCRdb stores in-frame clones only, minus some. The repertoire has around 690,000 clones, roughly 12% of them found once; the top ten carry 0.095% to 0.15%. These receptors have no known antigen. Sequenced sample: naive CD4+ T cells from blood. Receptors were obtained from a man younger than 45 with type 1 diabetes.

Of note for this clone: At one end, the junction sequence differs from germline, possibly due to a read error. V gene TRBV29-1 combines with J gene TRBJ2-7, with 10 bases identical to TRBD1. CDR1 is SQVTM, CDR2 ANQGSEA, per germline. This CDR3 comprises 13 residues. CDR3 coding DNA: TGCAGCGTTAAAGACAGGGGGCTCTACGAGCAGTACTTC. Translated: CSVKDRGLYEQYF.

In its sample, this clone was seen a few times. The chain uses TRBV23-1 and TRBJ2-7; the D is unclear. TRBV23-1 is known as an ORF, though its function is uncertain. The CDR3 is 8 amino acids. The CDR3 here is CASSQSGV. CDR3 in DNA: TGCGCCAGCAGTCAATCGGGGGTC.

This rearrangement joins TRBV7-9 to TRBJ2-4; maybe TRBD2 (6 bases). Germline V gene data show CDR1 as SEHNR and CDR2 as FQNEAQ (reference sequence). The CDR3 has 14 amino acids. V was shortened by 5 bases and J by 8 bases, with 16 bases between the two germline ends. DNA for the CDR3: TGTGCCAGCAGCCCGCCCGGAGGGTTCGACATTCAGTACTTC. Amino acids: CASSPPGGFDIQYF.

This clone came up a few times. This chain joins TRBV30 and TRBJ1-5; D ambiguous. In germline, CDR1 is GTSNPN, CDR2 SVGIG (reference sequence). This CDR3 has 15 residues. The V end lost 1 base, the J end lost 0 bases, and 10 bases lay between the germline ends. In DNA form, the CDR3 reads TGTGCCTGGAGTGGGGCATTAAGTAGCAATCAGCCCCAGCATTTT. Its protein product is CAWSGALSSNQPQHF.

The rearrangement uses TRBV7-2 and TRBJ1-1; D not resolved. The CDR3 runs to 12 residues. CDR1 is SGHTA and CDR2 is FQGNSA in the germline V gene. With 5 bases removed from V and 8 bases from J, the gap between germline ends came to 12 bases. The CDR3 loop is CASSPPGPEAFF. Written as DNA, the CDR3 is TGTGCCAGCAGCCCTCCGGGCCCCGAAGCTTTCTTT.

This clone has a handful of counts. The chain recombines TRBV6-1 with TRBJ2-2; the D is unclear. This CDR3 is 15 amino acids long. Germline CDR1 reads MNHNS; CDR2 reads SASEGT. V was trimmed by 7 bases and J by 3 bases, leaving 15 bases between them. CDR3 DNA sequence: TGTGCCAGCACCGAAGCGTTTCGGGACACCGGGGAGCTGTTTTTT. This translates into CASTEAFRDTGELFF.

This clone was detected only a few times. This chain uses TRBV6-6 with TRBJ2-5; weak D call: TRBD2 (5 bases). CDR3 length equals 16 residues. Trimming took off 0 bases at V and 2 bases at J, with 13 bases between the two ends. Germline CDR1 reads MNHNY; CDR2 reads SVGAGI (reference sequence). The CDR3 region is CASSYSAGVSQETQYF. CDR3 nucleotides: TGTGCCAGCAGTTACTCTGCCGGGGTATCACAAGAGACCCAGTACTTC.

This chain joins TRBV12-5 and TRBJ2-1; D possibly matches TRBD1 or TRBD2 (5 bases each). Per the germline V gene, CDR1 is LGHNT and CDR2 is FRNRAP. CDR3 length equals 16 residues. V was clipped by 0 bases and J by 8 bases, with 17 bases between them. The CDR3 loop reads CASGLVPGRRSDEQFF. The DNA for the CDR3 is TGTGCTAGTGGTTTGGTACCGGGGCGGAGGTCGGATGAGCAGTTCTTC.

The chain employs TRBV28 and TRBJ1-1, with D uncertain. The CDR3 is 15 residues long. V was cut by 5 bases and J by 0 bases, with 13 bases left in between. The germline gives CDR1 MDHEN, CDR2 SYDVKM. CDR3 loop: CASSKPVTLNTEAFF. In DNA, the CDR3 is TGTGCCAGCAGTAAGCCCGTGACATTGAACACTGAAGCTTTCTTT. The full variable domain, its missing parts supplied by reference TRBV28 and TRBJ1-1, is DVKVTQSSRYLVKRTGEKVFLECVQDMDHENMFWYRQDPGLGLRLIYFSYDVKMKEKGDIPEGYSVSREKKERFSLILESASTNQTSMYLCASSKPVTLNTEAFFGQGTRLTVV.

This sequence joins TRBV7-2 and TRBJ2-5; 8 bases fit TRBD2. V was clipped by 5 bases and J by 5 bases; unmatched bases: 13. CDR3 length: 16 amino acids. In germline, CDR1 is SGHTA, CDR2 FQGNSA. CDR3 protein: CASSPPSAGGYETQYF. CDR3 nucleotide sequence: TGTGCCAGCAGCCCTCCGAGCGCGGGGGGATACGAGACCCAGTACTTC.

This clone showed up just a few times. The chain carries TRBV7-9 and TRBJ1-2, with TRBD1 matching over 7 bases. CDR1 SEHNR and CDR2 FQNEAQ come from the germline V gene (reference sequence). This CDR3 contains 13 residues. V was pared by 1 base and J by 7 bases, with 3 bases of the junction left unmatched. The CDR3 spells CASSLGDSSGYTF. The CDR3 region has the DNA TGTGCCAGCAGCTTAGGGGACAGCTCTGGCTACACCTTC. The full variable domain, with the rest looked up from reference TRBV7-9 and TRBJ1-2, is DTGVSQNPRHKITKRGQNVTFRCDPISEHNRLYWYRQTLGQGPEFLTYFQNEAQLEKSRLLSDRFSAERPKGSFSTLEIQRTEQGDSAMYLCASSLGDSSGYTFGSGTRLTVV.

In this sample, this clone turned up a few times. The V gene is TRBV18, the J gene TRBJ1-2; D gene uncertain. This CDR3 has 14 amino acids. The V gene's germline CDR1 is KGHSH and CDR2 LQKENI. Trimming shortened V by 3 bases and J by 3 bases, and 11 bases separated the two germline ends. CDR3 region: CASSPPSVDYGYTF. CDR3 DNA sequence: TGTGCCAGCTCACCCCCCTCAGTGGACTATGGCTACACCTTC.

There are a few counts of this clone. The chain combines TRBV7-9 with TRBJ1-4; 8 nucleotides line up with TRBD1. The germline CDR1 and CDR2 sequences are SEHNR and FQNEAQ (reference sequence). V dropped 5 bases and J dropped 6; count of bases not matched to a gene: 5. The CDR3 extends over 14 amino acids. CDR3 nucleotide sequence: TGTGCCAGCAGCCCAGGACAGGGAGATGAAAAACTGTTTTTT. This encodes CASSPGQGDEKLFF. Together with reference TRBV7-9 and TRBJ1-4, the CDR3 gives the full variable domain: DTGVSQNPRHKITKRGQNVTFRCDPISEHNRLYWYRQTLGQGPEFLTYFQNEAQLEKSRLLSDRFSAERPKGSFSTLEIQRTEQGDSAMYLCASSPGQGDEKLFFGSGTQLSVL.

This clone was detected only a few times. V is TRBV7-2 and J is TRBJ2-5; 9 nucleotides match TRBD2. J was trimmed by 9 bases and V by 0 bases; bases with no gene match: 5. CDR1 is SGHTA, CDR2 FQGNSA, per germline. This CDR3 spans 14 amino acids. The CDR3 reads CASSLAAGGPSQYF. The CDR3 region has the DNA TGTGCCAGCAGCTTAGCCGCGGGGGGGCCTTCCCAGTACTTC.

This clone was observed a handful of times. The chain joins TRBV28 to TRBJ1-6; 10 bases are a match to TRBD1. The CDR3 length is 16 residues. Germline-derived CDR1 and CDR2 are MDHEN and SYDVKM. The V gene end was trimmed by 4 bases and the J gene end by 7 bases; junction bases not matched to a gene: 7. CDR3 DNA sequence: TGTGCCAGCAGTTCTCTCGGGACAGGGGACAATTCACCCCTCCACTTT. It is translated as CASSSLGTGDNSPLHF.

In its sample, this clone was seen a few times. This sequence joins TRBV4-3 and TRBJ2-7; 8 bases are a match to TRBD1. Trimming removed 0 bases from V and 2 bases from J; junction bases left unmatched: 9. The CDR3 is made up of 17 amino acids. Germline values: CDR1 LGHNA, CDR2 YSLEER. The CDR3 DNA reads TGCGCCAGCAGCCAAGATCCCCGACAGGGGATCCCCTACGAGCAGTACTTC. This translates into CASSQDPRQGIPYEQYF.

A single count supports this clone. The chain links TRBV19 to TRBJ1-1; 9 nucleotides align to TRBD1. Trimming at V came to 4 bases and at J to 9 bases, leaving 6 bases not matched to a gene. Germline V gene sequence: CDR1 LNHDA, CDR2 SQIVND (reference sequence). This CDR3 spans 13 amino acids. CDR3 protein: CASSTGQGLKAFF. In DNA form, the CDR3 reads TGTGCCAGTAGTACCGGACAGGGGTTGAAAGCTTTCTTT.

This clone has more than one count but fewer than ten. V is TRBV5-1 and J is TRBJ2-7, with D unclear. With 0 bases removed from V and 4 bases from J, the gap between germline ends came to 11 bases. CDR1 and CDR2 from the germline V gene are SGHRS and YFSETQ. The CDR3 has 14 amino acids. The CDR3, as DNA: TGCGCCAGCAGCTTGGGGGCCGGTCAGTACGAGCAGTACTTC. Its translation: CASSLGAGQYEQYF.

The chain links TRBV30 to TRBJ2-7, with 8 bases matching TRBD2. V gave up 2 bases and J gave up 4 bases; unmatched junction bases: 4. Germline CDR1 reads GTSNPN; CDR2 reads SVGIG (reference sequence). This CDR3 has 13 residues. The CDR3 DNA reads as TGTGCCTGGAGTCCCCCGGGGGGGTACGAGCAGTACTTC. It translates to CAWSPPGGYEQYF.

This clone was observed a few times. This chain uses TRBV9 with TRBJ2-6; tentative D call: TRBD1 (5 bases). The ends were cut back, 3 bases at V and 0 bases at J, with 13 bases in the middle. Germline V gives CDR1 SGDLS, CDR2 YYNGEE. CDR3 length: 17 amino acids. The CDR3, as DNA: TGTGCCAGCAGCGCTGGAGACAGCCGCTCTGGGGCCAACGTCCTGACTTTC. Translation: CASSAGDSRSGANVLTF.

This chain joins TRBV7-2 and TRBJ2-1; 10 bases are a match to TRBD1. This CDR3 has 13 amino acids. J lost 14 bases, V lost 4 bases, and 8 bases had no gene match. CDR1 is SGHTA and CDR2 is FQGNSA in the germline V gene. CDR3: CASSSFGQGGKFF. The CDR3, as DNA: TGTGCCAGCAGCTCCTTCGGACAGGGGGGAAAGTTCTTC. The full variable domain, completed using reference TRBV7-2 and TRBJ2-1, is GAGVSQSPSNKVTEKGKDVELRCDPISGHTALYWYRQSLGQGLEFLIYFQGNSAPDKSGLPSDRFSAERTGGSVSTLTIQRTQQEDSAVYLCASSSFGQGGKFFGPGTRLTVL.

Only a few counts were recorded for this clone. This CDR3 reads CASRVLQGTEQFF. The DNA for the CDR3 is TGTGCCAGCAGGGTTTTACAGGGGACAGAGCAGTTCTTC. This chain uses TRBV7-9 with TRBJ2-1; 7 nucleotides agree with TRBD1. Germline trimming cut 6 bases from V and 10 bases from J; bases unmatched to any gene: 9. This CDR3 contains 13 residues. CDR1 is SEHNR, CDR2 FQNEAQ, per germline (reference sequence).

This clone was counted between two and nine times. V usage is TRBV27 and J usage is TRBJ2-5; TRBD2 matches at 8 bases. CDR1 MNHEY and CDR2 SMNVEV come from the germline V gene (reference sequence). Trimming at V came to 5 bases and at J to 5 bases, leaving 16 bases not matched to a gene. CDR3 length: 17 residues. The CDR3 DNA reads TGTGCCAGCAGTCCGCAAAAAGGCGCGGGGGGCCTGGAGACCCAGTACTTC. Its protein product is CASSPQKGAGGLETQYF.

The J gene is TRBJ2-7, the V gene TRBV7-2; D unclear. The germline gives CDR1 SGHTA, CDR2 FQGNSA. Between the trimmed V and J ends, which lost 2 bases and 0 bases, there was a span of 8 bases. This CDR3 is built from 14 residues. The CDR3 spells CASSLRSPSYEQYF. CDR3 sequence (DNA): TGTGCCAGCAGCTTACGGTCACCCTCCTACGAGCAGTACTTC.

This clone was seen a few times. The V gene is TRBV27, the J gene TRBJ1-4; D uncertain. With 0 bases removed from V and 10 bases from J, the gap between germline ends came to 9 bases. The CDR3 is 13 amino acids. Germline V CDR1 and CDR2: MNHEY, SMNVEV (reference sequence). The CDR3 protein is CASSLSAQAKLFF. The CDR3 DNA reads TGTGCCAGCAGTTTATCGGCGCAGGCAAAACTGTTTTTT.

The rearrangement uses TRBV7-9 and TRBJ2-6; 7 positions agree with TRBD1. V was clipped by 5 bases and J by 0 bases; unmatched bases: 10. Germline V gene lookup returns CDR1 SEHNR and CDR2 FQNEAQ (reference sequence). The CDR3 consists of 18 residues. Here the CDR3 reads CASSLRQGRFSGANVLTF. For the CDR3, the DNA is TGTGCCAGCAGCCTTAGACAGGGCCGTTTCTCTGGGGCCAACGTCCTGACTTTC.